What follows is one T cell receptor (beta chain) and its context. These data belong to a study of control samples from healthy donors and cancer patients. Sequencing was performed with immunoSEQ multiplex PCR; in TCRdb, only in-frame clones are kept and a portion is missing. The profile shows roughly 86,000 clones, around 91% of them singletons. The junction had 16 bases not matched to a gene; V was cut back by 1 base and J by 8 bases. The CDR3 totals 17 residues. CDR1 is MGHRA and CDR2 is YSYEKL in the germline V gene. The sample taken for sequencing was blood. The chain employs TRBV4-1 and TRBJ1-2; 7 bases are shared with TRBD1. The sequence derives from a man aged 25-40 years in good health. This CDR3 reads CASSQGPQGLGGKGYTF. The DNA for the CDR3 is TGCGCCAGCAGCCAAGGCCCACAGGGGCTCGGGGGTAAGGGCTACACCTTC.